The 21 T cell receptor beta chains below were found in one sample sequenced in a study of control samples from healthy donors and cancer patients. Some clones are missing from TCRdb's copy, which holds only in-frame ones; the method was immunoSEQ multiplex PCR. The sample holds 130,000 or so clones, about 83% seen once. Material: blood. The source of these receptors is a man younger than 45 in good health.

This chain links TRBV5-5 with TRBJ1-5; TRBD1 matches 9 bases. Germline V gives CDR1 SGHKS, CDR2 YYEKEE (reference sequence). The CDR3 is 15 amino acids. V shed 3 bases, J shed 3 bases, and the junction held 4 bases outside the gene matches. The DNA for the CDR3 is TGTGCCAGCAGCTCCAACAGGGGGCTCAATCAGCCCCAGCATTTT. It translates to CASSSNRGLNQPQHF.

The chain combines TRBV19 with TRBJ2-7; no clear D gene. V gave up 5 bases and J gave up 1 base, with 0 bases separating them. CDR1 and CDR2 (germline): LNHDA, SQIVND (reference sequence). The CDR3 consists of 10 residues. The CDR3 nucleotides are TGTGCCAGTAGTTCCTACGAGCAGTACTTC. The encoded protein is CASSSYEQYF.

CDR3 coding DNA: TGCGCCAGCAGTCCCGGGACGGTGAACACTGAAGCTTTCTTT. Its protein product is CASSPGTVNTEAFF. The rearrangement uses TRBV5-1 and TRBJ1-1, with D perhaps TRBD1 (5 bases). The length of the CDR3 is 14 residues. V was clipped by 5 bases and J by 0 bases, with 11 bases between them. CDR1 and CDR2 (germline): SGHRS, YFSETQ.

The sample holds one count of this clone. The chain employs TRBV6-6 and TRBJ1-2; 7 bases match TRBD1. CDR1 and CDR2 (germline): MNHNY, SVGAGI (reference sequence). This CDR3 region has 14 residues. The V gene end was trimmed by 0 bases and the J gene end by 8 bases; junction bases not matched to a gene: 6. The CDR3 coding sequence is TGTGCCAGCAGTTACTCGGACAGGTTGGGAGGCTACACCTTC. Its protein is CASSYSDRLGGYTF.

The chain combines TRBV30 with TRBJ1-6, with D unresolved. V dropped 1 base and J dropped 3 bases, with 7 bases sitting between them. The CDR3 is 14 residues long. Germline V gene lookup returns CDR1 GTSNPN and CDR2 SVGIG (reference sequence). CDR3 in DNA: TGTGCCTGGAGTGAGCGCAGCTATAATTCACCCCTCCACTTT. Its protein product is CAWSERSYNSPLHF.

This rearrangement joins TRBV29-1 to TRBJ2-7; D perhaps matches TRBD2 (5 bases). The CDR3 loop spans 10 amino acids. Per the germline V gene, CDR1 is SQVTM and CDR2 is ANQGSEA. V lost 5 bases to trimming and J lost 7 bases, with 9 bases between them. CDR3 residues: CSVWTREQYV. In nucleotides, the CDR3 is TGCAGCGTTTGGACTCGGGAGCAGTACGTC.

The chain joins TRBV23-1 to TRBJ2-7; the match to TRBD1 covers 8 bases. TRBV23-1 is an open reading frame, and its role is uncertain. The CDR3 is 15 residues long. The junction had 6 bases not matched to a gene; V was cut back by 4 bases and J by 1 base. The CDR3 DNA reads TGCGCCAGCAGTCGACCTCAGGGGGCGTCCTACGAGCAGTACTTC. Protein sequence: CASSRPQGASYEQYF.

The V call is TRBV7-2, the J call TRBJ2-1; D is perhaps TRBD1 or TRBD2 (5 bases each). Germline V CDR1 and CDR2: SGHTA, FQGNSA. The CDR3 loop spans 16 amino acids. The V and J ends lost 1 base and 6 bases respectively, with 16 bases between them. The CDR3 spells CASSLVGTETGNEQFF. The CDR3 nucleotides read TGTGCCAGCAGCTTAGTTGGGACCGAAACGGGCAATGAGCAGTTCTTC.

This rearrangement joins TRBV29-1 to TRBJ2-1; D is possibly TRBD1 or TRBD2 (5 bases each). Germline loops: CDR1 SQVTM, CDR2 ANQGSEA. Trimming shortened V by 6 bases and J by 3 bases, and 15 bases separated the two germline ends. The CDR3 has 14 residues. The CDR3 reads CSVAAGTGYNEQFF. CDR3 coding DNA: TGCAGCGTCGCAGCCGGGACGGGCTACAATGAGCAGTTCTTC.

The rearrangement uses TRBV6-5 and TRBJ1-5; 7 bases match TRBD1. CDR1 MNHEY and CDR2 SVGAGI come from the germline V gene. The ends lost 6 bases at V and 0 bases at J; junction bases unmatched: 5. The CDR3 loop spans 15 amino acids. CDR3 sequence: CASRITGVSNQPQHF. The CDR3 coding sequence is TGTGCCAGCAGAATTACAGGGGTTAGCAATCAGCCCCAGCATTTT.

The chain is built from TRBV7-7 and TRBJ2-5, with D possibly being TRBD1 or TRBD2 (6 bases each). Germline CDR1 and CDR2: SSHAT and FNYEAQ (reference sequence). Trimming left V 5 bases short and J 7 bases short, with 23 bases between. The CDR3 length is 16 residues. In nucleotides, the CDR3 is TGTGCCAGCAGCCTTGAAGGGGCAGGGGACTGGGGGACCCAGTACTTC. It encodes CASSLEGAGDWGTQYF.

This clone was observed a few times. The gene calls are TRBV19 and TRBJ1-3; unclear D gene. CDR3 length equals 14 residues. V was cut by 7 bases and J by 4 bases, with 14 bases left in between. Germline CDR1 and CDR2: LNHDA and SQIVND (reference sequence). DNA of the CDR3: TGTGCCAGTACCCTCGGGTCGAAAGGAAACACCATATATTTT. Translated, it gives CASTLGSKGNTIYF.

The chain employs TRBV18 and TRBJ1-2, with 7 bases aligning to TRBD1. V lost 3 bases to trimming and J lost 4 bases; unmatched junction nucleotides: 8. Looked up from germline, CDR1 is KGHSH and CDR2 is LQKENI. CDR3 length equals 15 residues. The DNA for the CDR3 is TGTGCCAGCTCACCTGACAGGGTTAGTGGCTATGGCTACACCTTC. Translating it yields CASSPDRVSGYGYTF.

The V and J genes are TRBV7-2 and TRBJ2-4; TRBD1 matches at 8 bases. CDR1 is SGHTA and CDR2 is FQGNSA in the germline V gene. The CDR3 consists of 16 residues. Unmatched junction bases numbered 6, after V lost 5 bases and J lost 0 bases. CDR3 loop: CASSPQQGVAKNIQYF. CDR3 nucleotide sequence: TGTGCCAGCAGCCCCCAACAGGGGGTAGCCAAAAACATTCAGTACTTC.

Remarks on this clone: Mismatch with germline at one junction end may stem from a read error. V and J are TRBV7-3 and TRBJ1-2, with D uncertain. Germline CDR1 is SGHTA and CDR2 is FQGTGA. CDR3 length equals 15 residues. CDR3 region: CASSLSGVGGEHFMF. CDR3 in DNA: TGTGCCAGCAGCTTATCGGGTGTAGGTGGGGAACACTTTATGTTC.

The chain has TRBV12-5 and TRBJ2-2; no clear D. Germline lookup yields CDR1 LGHNT and CDR2 FRNRAP. Deletions cut 6 bases from V and 0 bases from J, with 11 bases between. The CDR3 is 15 residues long. The chain's CDR3 is CASGFWHTNTGELFF. Here the CDR3 DNA reads TGTGCTAGTGGATTTTGGCACACGAACACCGGGGAGCTGTTTTTT.

This rearrangement joins TRBV15 to TRBJ1-1; no definite D call. V shed 3 bases and J shed 11 bases, with 16 bases lying between them. The CDR3 runs 13 residues. CDR1 LNHNV and CDR2 YYDKDF come from the germline V gene (reference sequence). The CDR3 is CATSRDRGYGAFF. As DNA, the CDR3 is TGTGCCACCAGCAGGGATCGAGGCTACGGTGCTTTCTTT.

This rearrangement joins TRBV7-3 to TRBJ1-1, with D possibly matching TRBD1 (5 bases). Trimming pared 1 base from V and 1 base from J, leaving 10 bases between. Germline values: CDR1 SGHTA, CDR2 FQGTGA. The CDR3 is 15 amino acids. DNA for the CDR3: TGTGCCAGCAGCTTAAGTGGCACAGGGAACACTGAAGCTTTCTTT. Its protein product is CASSLSGTGNTEAFF.

J is TRBJ2-3 and V is TRBV6-2 or TRBV6-3; D call uncertain. The V end was cut by 6 bases, the J end by 1 base, with 8 bases between. Looked up from germline, CDR1 is MNHEY and CDR2 is SVGEGT. The CDR3 loop spans 13 amino acids. In DNA form, the CDR3 reads TGTGCCAGCAGCCAAGTCCGCACAGATACGCAGTATTTT. As protein: CASSQVRTDTQYF.

This clone has a single count. The chain combines TRBV4-1 with TRBJ2-1; TRBD1 or TRBD2 may be the D gene (5 bases each). V dropped 0 bases and J dropped 10 bases, with 16 bases sitting between them. The germline gives CDR1 MGHRA, CDR2 YSYEKL. This CDR3 region has 15 residues. The CDR3 DNA follows: TGCGCCAGCAGCCAAGATCAGGGTGTAGCGAGGGAGCAGTTCTTC. Protein sequence: CASSQDQGVAREQFF.

The chain combines TRBV5-6 with TRBJ2-2, with 8 bases matching TRBD1. The V gene end was trimmed by 4 bases and the J gene end by 9 bases; junction bases not matched to a gene: 8. Germline V gives CDR1 SGHDT, CDR2 YYEEEE. CDR3 length: 14 residues. As DNA, the CDR3 is TGTGCCAGCAGCACAGGGGGTAGGGTTTGGGAGCTGTTTTTT. Translating it yields CASSTGGRVWELFF.